This TCR beta chain appears in the sequencing data of a study of blood T cell repertoires in COVID-19. Across the whole study: Collection of acute and convalescent COVID-19 samples took place in the United States, Italy and Spain. T cells, B-cell-depleted T cells, or PBMCs provided the cDNA or gDNA that served as material.

Trimming stripped 3 bases from V and 4 bases from J, with 13 bases between. Germline lookup yields CDR1 SGDLS and CDR2 YYNGEE. The CDR3 has 14 amino acids. Original methodology: Amplification with reference gene primers provided the estimates of nucleated cell counts. Produced via immunoSEQ multiplex PCR; TCRdb's table is partial and in-frame only. That table supplies the V and J calls and clone size; D and trimming were determined from the DNA. The sample has 15,000 to 18,000 clones, approximately 78% seen once. The chain has TRBV9 and TRBJ1-2; maybe TRBD1 (6 bases). This sequence originates from a man older than 75 with active or convalescent COVID-19. The sequencing sample was made of peripheral blood. This CDR3 is CASSGTTGSYGYTF. The CDR3 coding sequence is TGTGCCAGCAGCGGAACTACAGGGTCCTATGGCTACACCTTC.